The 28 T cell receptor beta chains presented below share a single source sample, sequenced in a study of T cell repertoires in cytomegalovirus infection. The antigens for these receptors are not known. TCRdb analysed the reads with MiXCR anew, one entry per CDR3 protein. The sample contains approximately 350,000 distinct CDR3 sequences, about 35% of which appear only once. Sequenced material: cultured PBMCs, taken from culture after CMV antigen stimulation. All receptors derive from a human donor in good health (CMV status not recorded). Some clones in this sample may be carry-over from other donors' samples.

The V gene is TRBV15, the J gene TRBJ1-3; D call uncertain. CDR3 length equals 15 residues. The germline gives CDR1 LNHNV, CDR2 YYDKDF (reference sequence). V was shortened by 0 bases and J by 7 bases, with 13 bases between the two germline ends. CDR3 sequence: CATSREGIGDNTIYF. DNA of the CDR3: TGTGCCACCAGCAGAGAAGGGATCGGAGATAACACCATATATTTT.

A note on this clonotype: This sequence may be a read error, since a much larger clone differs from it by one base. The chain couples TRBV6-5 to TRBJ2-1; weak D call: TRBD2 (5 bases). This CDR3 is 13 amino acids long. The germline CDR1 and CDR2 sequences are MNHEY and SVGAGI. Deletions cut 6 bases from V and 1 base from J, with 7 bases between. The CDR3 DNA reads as TGTGCCAGCAGACGGGATTCCTACAATGAGCAGTTCTTC. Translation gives CASRRDSYNEQFF.

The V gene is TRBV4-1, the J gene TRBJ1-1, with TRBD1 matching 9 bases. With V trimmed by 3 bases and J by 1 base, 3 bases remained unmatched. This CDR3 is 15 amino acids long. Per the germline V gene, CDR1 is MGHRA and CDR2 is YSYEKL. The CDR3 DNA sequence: TGCGCCAGCAGCCACGAGACAGGGGGGAACACTGAAGCTTTCTTT. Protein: CASSHETGGNTEAFF.

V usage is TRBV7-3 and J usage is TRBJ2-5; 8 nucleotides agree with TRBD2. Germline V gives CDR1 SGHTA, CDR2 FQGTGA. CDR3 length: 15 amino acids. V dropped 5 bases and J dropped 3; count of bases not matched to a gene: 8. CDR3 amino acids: CASSPGGAGEETQYF. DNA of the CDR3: TGTGCCAGCAGCCCGGGGGGGGCGGGAGAAGAGACCCAGTACTTC.

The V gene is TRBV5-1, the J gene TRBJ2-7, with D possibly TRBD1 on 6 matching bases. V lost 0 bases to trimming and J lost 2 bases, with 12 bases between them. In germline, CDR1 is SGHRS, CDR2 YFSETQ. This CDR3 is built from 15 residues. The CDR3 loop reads CASSLVGNRAYEQYF. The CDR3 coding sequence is TGCGCCAGCAGCTTGGTGGGGAACAGGGCCTACGAGCAGTACTTC.

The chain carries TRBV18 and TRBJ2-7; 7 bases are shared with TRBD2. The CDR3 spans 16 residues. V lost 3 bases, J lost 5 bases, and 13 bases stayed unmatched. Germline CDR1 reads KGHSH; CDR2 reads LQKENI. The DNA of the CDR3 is TGTGCCAGCTCACCCAACCAAGAAGCGGGACGCAACGAGCAGTACTTC. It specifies CASSPNQEAGRNEQYF.

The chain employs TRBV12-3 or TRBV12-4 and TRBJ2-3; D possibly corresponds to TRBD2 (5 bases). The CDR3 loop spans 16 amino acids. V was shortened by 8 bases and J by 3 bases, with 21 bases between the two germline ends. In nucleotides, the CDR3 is TGTGCCAGCGCAAGAGAAGGCCTAGCTACGACAGATACGCAGTATTTT. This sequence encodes CASAREGLATTDTQYF.

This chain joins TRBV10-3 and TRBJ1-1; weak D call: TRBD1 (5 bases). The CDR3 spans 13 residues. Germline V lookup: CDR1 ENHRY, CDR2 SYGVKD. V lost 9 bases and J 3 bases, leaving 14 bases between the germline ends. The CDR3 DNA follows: TGTGCCATTTCGGCAGGGTCGGACACTGAAGCTTTCTTT. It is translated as CAISAGSDTEAFF.

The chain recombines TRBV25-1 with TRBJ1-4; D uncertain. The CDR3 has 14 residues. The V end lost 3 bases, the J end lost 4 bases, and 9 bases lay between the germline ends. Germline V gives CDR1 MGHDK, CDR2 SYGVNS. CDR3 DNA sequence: TGTGCCAGCAGTGATTCCGCTGTTAATGAAAAACTGTTTTTT. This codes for CASSDSAVNEKLFF.

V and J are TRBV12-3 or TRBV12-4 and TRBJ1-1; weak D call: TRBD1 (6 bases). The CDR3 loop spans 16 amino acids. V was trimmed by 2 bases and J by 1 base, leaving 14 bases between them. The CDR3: CASSLYRGQGNTEAFF. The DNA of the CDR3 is TGTGCCAGCAGTTTATATCGGGGGCAAGGGAACACTGAAGCTTTCTTT.

The CDR3 DNA reads TGCAGTGCTCGGGAGCGGGACTCCTACAATGAGCAGTTCTTC. Translating gives CSARERDSYNEQFF. The rearrangement uses TRBV20-1 and TRBJ2-1, with 7 bases fitting TRBD2. Germline lookup yields CDR1 DFQATT and CDR2 SNEGSKA (reference sequence). The CDR3 covers 14 residues. Trimming cost V 5 bases and J 0 bases; bases outside gene matches: 4.

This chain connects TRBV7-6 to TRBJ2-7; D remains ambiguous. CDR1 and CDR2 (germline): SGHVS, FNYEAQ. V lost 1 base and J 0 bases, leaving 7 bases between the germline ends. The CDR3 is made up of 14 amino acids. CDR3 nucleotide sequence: TGTGCCAGCAGCTTAGAATACAGCTCCTACGAGCAGTACTTC. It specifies CASSLEYSSYEQYF. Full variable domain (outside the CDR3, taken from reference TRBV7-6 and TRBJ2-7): GAGVSQSPRYKVTKRGQDVALRCDPISGHVSLYWYRQALGQGPEFLTYFNYEAQQDKSGLPNDRFSAERPEGSISTLTIQRTEQRDSAMYRCASSLEYSSYEQYFGPGTRLTVT.

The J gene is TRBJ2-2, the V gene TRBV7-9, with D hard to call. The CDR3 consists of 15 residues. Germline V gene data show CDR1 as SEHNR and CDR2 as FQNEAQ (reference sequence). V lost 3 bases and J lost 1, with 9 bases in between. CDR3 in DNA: TGTGCCAGCAGCTTTACAGAACGGAACACCGGGGAGCTGTTTTTT. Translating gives CASSFTERNTGELFF.

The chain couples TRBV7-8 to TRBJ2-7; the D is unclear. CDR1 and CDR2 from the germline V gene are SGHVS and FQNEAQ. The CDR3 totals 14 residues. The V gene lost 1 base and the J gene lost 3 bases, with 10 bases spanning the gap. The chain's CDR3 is CASSLGHRDYEQYF. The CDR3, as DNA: TGTGCCAGCAGCTTAGGTCACAGAGACTACGAGCAGTACTTC.

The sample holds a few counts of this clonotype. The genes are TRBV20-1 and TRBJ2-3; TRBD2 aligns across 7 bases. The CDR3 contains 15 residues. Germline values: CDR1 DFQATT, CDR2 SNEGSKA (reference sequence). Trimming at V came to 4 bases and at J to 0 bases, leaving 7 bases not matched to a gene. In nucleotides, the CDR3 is TGCAGTGCTACACTAGCGAAGCTGAGCACAGATACGCAGTATTTT. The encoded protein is CSATLAKLSTDTQYF.

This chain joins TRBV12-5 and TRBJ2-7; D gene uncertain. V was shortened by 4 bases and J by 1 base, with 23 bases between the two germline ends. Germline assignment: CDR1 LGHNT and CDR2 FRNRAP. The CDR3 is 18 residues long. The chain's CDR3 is CASGSSPNRAMKSYEQYV. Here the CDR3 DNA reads TGTGCTAGTGGTTCCAGCCCAAACCGGGCCATGAAATCCTACGAGCAGTACGTC.

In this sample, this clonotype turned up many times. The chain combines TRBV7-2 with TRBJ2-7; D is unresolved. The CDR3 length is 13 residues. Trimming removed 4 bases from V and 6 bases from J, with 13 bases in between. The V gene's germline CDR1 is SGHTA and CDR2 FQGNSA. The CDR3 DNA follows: TGTGCCAGCAGCTCAGGTGTTATGGGCGAGCAGTACTTC. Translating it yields CASSSGVMGEQYF.

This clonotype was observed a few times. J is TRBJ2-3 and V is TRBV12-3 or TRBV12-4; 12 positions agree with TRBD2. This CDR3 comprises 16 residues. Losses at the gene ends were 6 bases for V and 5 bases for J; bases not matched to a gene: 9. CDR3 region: CASRRGTSGFGDTQYF. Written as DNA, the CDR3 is TGTGCCAGCAGAAGGGGGACTAGCGGGTTTGGAGATACGCAGTATTTT.

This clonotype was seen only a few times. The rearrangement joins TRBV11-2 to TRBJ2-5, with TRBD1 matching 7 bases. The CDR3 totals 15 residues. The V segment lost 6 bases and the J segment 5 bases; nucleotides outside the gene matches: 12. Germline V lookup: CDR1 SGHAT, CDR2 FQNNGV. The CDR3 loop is CASSPRGRGHETQYF. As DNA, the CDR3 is TGTGCCAGCAGTCCAAGGGGGCGCGGGCACGAGACCCAGTACTTC.

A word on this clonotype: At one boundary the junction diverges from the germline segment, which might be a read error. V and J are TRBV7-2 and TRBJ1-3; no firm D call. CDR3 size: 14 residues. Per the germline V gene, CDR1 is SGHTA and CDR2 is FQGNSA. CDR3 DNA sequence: TGTGCCAGCAGCTTAGGGACTTCTGGACACACCATATATTTT. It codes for CASSLGTSGHTIYF.

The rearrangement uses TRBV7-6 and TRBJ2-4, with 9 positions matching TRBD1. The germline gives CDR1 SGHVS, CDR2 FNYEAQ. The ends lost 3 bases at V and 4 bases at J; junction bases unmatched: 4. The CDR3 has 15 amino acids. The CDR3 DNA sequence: TGTGCCAGCAGCTTGGGACAGGGTTTGAAAAACATTCAGTACTTC. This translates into CASSLGQGLKNIQYF.

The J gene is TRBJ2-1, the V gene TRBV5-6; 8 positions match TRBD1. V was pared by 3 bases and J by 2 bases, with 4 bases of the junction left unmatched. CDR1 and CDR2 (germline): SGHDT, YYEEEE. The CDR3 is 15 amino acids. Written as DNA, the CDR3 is TGTGCCAGCAGCTCAACAGGGGGGCCCTACAATGAGCAGTTCTTC. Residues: CASSSTGGPYNEQFF.

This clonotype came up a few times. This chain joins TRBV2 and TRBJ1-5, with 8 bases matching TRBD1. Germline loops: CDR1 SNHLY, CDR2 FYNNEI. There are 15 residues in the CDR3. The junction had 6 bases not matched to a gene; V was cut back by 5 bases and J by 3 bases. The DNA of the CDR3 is TGTGCCAGCAGTCGAAACAGGGGGTCCAATCAGCCCCAGCATTTT. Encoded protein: CASSRNRGSNQPQHF.

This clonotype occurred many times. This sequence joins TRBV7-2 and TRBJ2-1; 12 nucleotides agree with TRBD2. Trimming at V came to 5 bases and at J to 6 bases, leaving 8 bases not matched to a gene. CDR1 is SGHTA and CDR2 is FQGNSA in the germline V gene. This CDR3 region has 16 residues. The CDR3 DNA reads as TGTGCCAGCAGCCCAAGCCTAGCGGGAGGGAGCAATGAGCAGTTCTTC. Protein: CASSPSLAGGSNEQFF. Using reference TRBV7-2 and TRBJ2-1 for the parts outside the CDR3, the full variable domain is GAGVSQSPSNKVTEKGKDVELRCDPISGHTALYWYRQSLGQGLEFLIYFQGNSAPDKSGLPSDRFSAERTGGSVSTLTIQRTQQEDSAVYLCASSPSLAGGSNEQFFGPGTRLTVL.

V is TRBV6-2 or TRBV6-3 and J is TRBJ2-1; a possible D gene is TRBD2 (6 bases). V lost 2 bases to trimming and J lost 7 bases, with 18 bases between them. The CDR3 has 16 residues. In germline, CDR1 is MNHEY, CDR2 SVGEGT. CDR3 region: CASSYPGLPWGNEQFF. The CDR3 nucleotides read TGTGCCAGCAGTTACCCTGGACTACCCTGGGGAAATGAGCAGTTCTTC.

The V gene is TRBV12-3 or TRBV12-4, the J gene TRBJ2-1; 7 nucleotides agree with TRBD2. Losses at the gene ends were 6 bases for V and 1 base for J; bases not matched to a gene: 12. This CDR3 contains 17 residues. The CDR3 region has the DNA TGTGCCAGCAGCCCTGGGGGGGGAATCGGGTCCTACAATGAGCAGTTCTTC. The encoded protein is CASSPGGGIGSYNEQFF.

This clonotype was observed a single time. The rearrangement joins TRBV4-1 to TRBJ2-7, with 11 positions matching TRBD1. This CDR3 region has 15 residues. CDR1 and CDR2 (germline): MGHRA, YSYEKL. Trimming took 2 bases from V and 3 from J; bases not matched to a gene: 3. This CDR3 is CASSQFGTGGYEQYF. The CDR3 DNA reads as TGCGCCAGCAGCCAATTCGGGACAGGGGGCTACGAGCAGTACTTC.

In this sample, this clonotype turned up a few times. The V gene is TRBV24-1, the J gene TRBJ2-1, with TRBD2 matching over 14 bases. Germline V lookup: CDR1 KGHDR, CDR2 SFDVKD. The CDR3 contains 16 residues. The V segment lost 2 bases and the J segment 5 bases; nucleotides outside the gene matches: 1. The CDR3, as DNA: TGTGCCACCAGTGATTGGGGACTAGCGGGGGACAATGAGCAGTTCTTC. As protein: CATSDWGLAGDNEQFF.